Below, 31 T cell receptor beta chains from the same sample are listed, as sequenced in a study of identical twins. TCRdb used MiXCR to reprocess the 5' RACE reads, holding one entry per CDR3 protein. The sample yields around 370,000 distinct CDR3 sequences, approximately 8.7% seen once. Sequencing input: naive T cells sorted from blood. All receptors derive from a woman between 50 and 59 years old in good health.

In DNA form, the CDR3 reads TGTGCCAGCAGCTCCCAAGACCAAGGAGCCGGTGGCTACACCTTC. This encodes CASSSQDQGAGGYTF. V is TRBV7-9 and J is TRBJ1-2; D unresolved. Trimming pared 4 bases from V and 7 bases from J, leaving 19 bases between. Germline CDR1 is SEHNR and CDR2 is FQNEAQ (reference sequence). CDR3 length equals 15 residues.

The table lists this clonotype with a few counts. The chain is built from TRBV11-3 and TRBJ2-7, with D possibly matching TRBD1 (5 bases). CDR1 and CDR2 (germline): SGHNT, YENEEA. V was pared by 4 bases and J by 3 bases, with 10 bases between. The CDR3 spans 13 residues. The CDR3 region is CASSWQGHYEQYF. The CDR3 coding sequence is TGTGCCAGCAGCTGGCAGGGCCACTACGAGCAGTACTTC.

At least ten counts were recorded for this clonotype. This sequence joins TRBV12-3 or TRBV12-4 and TRBJ2-3; D might be TRBD2 (5 bases). This CDR3 has 15 residues. Between the trimmed V and J ends, which lost 7 bases and 2 bases, there was a span of 16 bases. The CDR3 sequence is CASTMTIPPTDTQYF. In DNA form, the CDR3 reads TGTGCCAGCACTATGACTATACCACCCACAGATACGCAGTATTTT.

The chain is built from TRBV4-1 and TRBJ1-2; no reliable D call. The CDR3 sequence is 13 residues long. Trimming removed 1 base at V and 2 bases at J, with 5 bases between. Per germline, CDR1 MGHRA and CDR2 YSYEKL. The CDR3 reads CASSQGENYGYTF. CDR3 coding DNA: TGCGCCAGCAGCCAAGGTGAAAACTATGGCTACACCTTC.

The V and J genes are TRBV24-1 and TRBJ1-1, with D hard to call. The CDR3 totals 13 residues. V lost 5 bases to trimming and J lost 0 bases, with 6 bases between them. CDR1 is KGHDR, CDR2 SFDVKD, per germline. The DNA for the CDR3 is TGTGCCACCAGTGTAGGTCTGAACACTGAAGCTTTCTTT. Amino acid sequence: CATSVGLNTEAFF.

This clonotype was seen a handful of times. This sequence joins TRBV11-2 and TRBJ2-7, with D perhaps matching TRBD1 or TRBD2 (6 bases each). V lost 5 bases and J 2 bases, leaving 13 bases between the germline ends. The CDR3 consists of 14 residues. CDR1 and CDR2 (germline): SGHAT, FQNNGV. CDR3 region: CASSRGGQTYEQYV. CDR3 nucleotides: TGTGCCAGCAGCCGAGGGGGGCAGACCTACGAGCAGTACGTC.

The chain joins TRBV11-2 to TRBJ1-2; D perhaps matches TRBD1 (6 bases). V gave up 7 bases and J gave up 4 bases, with 16 bases separating them. Germline V gene lookup returns CDR1 SGHAT and CDR2 FQNNGV. This CDR3 spans 14 amino acids. DNA of the CDR3: TGTGCCAGCACCTCGTATAAAGGGGGCTATGGCTACACCTTC. Its protein is CASTSYKGGYGYTF.

This clonotype was observed at least ten times. The chain is built from TRBV2 and TRBJ2-3; 7 bases align to TRBD2. The CDR3 has 14 amino acids. Germline assignment: CDR1 SNHLY and CDR2 FYNNEI. J gave up 8 bases and V 1 base, and 6 bases lay outside the gene matches. CDR3 in amino acids: CASSEGTRSGTQYF. The CDR3 DNA reads TGTGCCAGCAGTGAAGGGACTAGATCTGGTACGCAGTATTTT. Using reference TRBV2 and TRBJ2-3 for the parts outside the CDR3, the full variable domain is EPEVTQTPSHQVTQMGQEVILRCVPISNHLYFYWYRQILGQKVEFLVSFYNNEISEKSEIFDDQFSVERPDGSNFTLKIRSTKLEDSAMYFCASSEGTRSGTQYFGPGTRLTVL.

The J gene is TRBJ2-1, the V gene TRBV20-1; a weak D match, TRBD2 (5 bases). V lost 5 bases and J lost 0, with 20 bases in between. Germline loops: CDR1 DFQATT, CDR2 SNEGSKA (reference sequence). This CDR3 comprises 17 residues. The CDR3 DNA follows: TGCAGTGCTGAGATATTCGGGATACCAAGCTCCTACAATGAGCAGTTCTTC. Translation: CSAEIFGIPSSYNEQFF.

This clonotype was seen a few times. The chain recombines TRBV24-1 with TRBJ2-1; the match to TRBD2 covers 10 bases. J was trimmed by 5 bases and V by 4 bases; bases with no gene match: 19. CDR3 length: 20 amino acids. Germline CDR1 is KGHDR and CDR2 is SFDVKD. This CDR3 is CATSDQGTGPTSGFNNEQFF. The CDR3 coding sequence is TGTGCCACCAGTGACCAAGGGACAGGACCGACTAGCGGGTTTAACAATGAGCAGTTCTTC.

In this sample, this clonotype turned up many times. The rearrangement links TRBV3-1 to TRBJ2-2; D is possibly TRBD1 (6 bases). Trimming took off 2 bases at V and 4 bases at J, with 8 bases between the two ends. CDR1 is LGHDT, CDR2 YNNKEL, per germline (reference sequence). The CDR3 runs to 14 residues. The DNA of the CDR3 is TGTGCCAGCAGCCAAAACAGGGTCACCGGGGAGCTGTTTTTT. Translation gives CASSQNRVTGELFF.

The genes are TRBV12-3 or TRBV12-4 and TRBJ2-1; no reliable D call. The CDR3 extends over 15 amino acids. Deletions cut 3 bases from V and 4 bases from J, with 13 bases between. CDR3 DNA sequence: TGTGCCAGCAGTTTCCACCTCTGGGGATACAATGAGCAGTTCTTC. This codes for CASSFHLWGYNEQFF.

This clonotype was observed many times. The chain has TRBV12-3 or TRBV12-4 and TRBJ1-6; the D is unclear. V was shortened by 8 bases and J by 4 bases, with 6 bases between the two germline ends. This CDR3 is 12 amino acids long. The CDR3 nucleotides are TGTGCCAGCCGGGGTTATAATTCACCCCTCCACTTT. Translating it yields CASRGYNSPLHF.

In this sample, this clonotype turned up many times. The chain uses TRBV14 and TRBJ2-1; 8 bases line up with TRBD2. Germline loops: CDR1 SGHDN, CDR2 FVKESK. There are 14 residues in the CDR3. V dropped 7 bases and J dropped 6; count of bases not matched to a gene: 8. CDR3 DNA sequence: TGTGCCAGCAAACTAGCGGAGGGAGGCAATGAGCAGTTCTTC. It is translated as CASKLAEGGNEQFF. Complete variable domain (other parts from reference TRBV14 and TRBJ2-1): EAGVTQFPSHSVIEKGQTVTLRCDPISGHDNLYWYRRVMGKEIKFLLHFVKESKQDESGMPNNRFLAERTGGTYSTLKVQPAELEDSGVYFCASKLAEGGNEQFFGPGTRLTVL.

This chain links TRBV5-1 with TRBJ2-7; tentative D call: TRBD1 (6 bases). Germline V gene lookup returns CDR1 SGHRS and CDR2 YFSETQ. Trimming shortened V by 5 bases and J by 6 bases, and 18 bases separated the two germline ends. The CDR3 consists of 14 residues. CDR3 nucleotide sequence: TGCGCCAGCAGGGCGAGAGGACAGTCTCCCGAGCAGTACTTC. The encoded protein is CASRARGQSPEQYF.

This clonotype was seen many times. The V call is TRBV12-3 or TRBV12-4, the J call TRBJ1-1; the D is unclear. V was shortened by 0 bases and J by 8 bases, with 10 bases between the two germline ends. The CDR3 covers 13 residues. CDR3 amino acids: CASSLASDKEAFF. The DNA of the CDR3 is TGTGCCAGCAGTTTAGCGTCTGATAAGGAAGCTTTCTTT.

This clonotype was found a few times. V gene TRBV20-1 combines with J gene TRBJ1-5; tentative D call: TRBD1 (5 bases). CDR3 length: 19 residues. V dropped 2 bases and J dropped 1 base, with 24 bases sitting between them. Germline CDR1 DFQATT, CDR2 SNEGSKA (reference sequence). The CDR3 DNA follows: TGCAGTGCTAGAAACTCCTGGCAGGGAGGTCTTATCAGCAATCAGCCCCAGCATTTT. Translating gives CSARNSWQGGLISNQPQHF.

This chain joins TRBV15 and TRBJ1-2, with D perhaps matching TRBD1 (5 bases). With 0 bases removed from V and 6 bases from J, the gap between germline ends came to 11 bases. The CDR3 extends over 14 amino acids. Germline V CDR1 and CDR2: LNHNV, YYDKDF (reference sequence). Written as DNA, the CDR3 is TGTGCCACCAGCAGAGAAGGCAGGGAAAATGGCTACACCTTC. Translation: CATSREGRENGYTF.

This clonotype has a handful of counts. The V call is TRBV14, the J call TRBJ2-3; the match to TRBD1 covers 8 bases. There are 16 residues in the CDR3. Per germline, CDR1 SGHDN and CDR2 FVKESK. The junction had 13 bases not matched to a gene; V was cut back by 5 bases and J by 6 bases. The CDR3 sequence is CASSSRRTGNGDTQYF. The CDR3 DNA reads as TGTGCCAGCAGCTCCCGCCGGACAGGGAACGGGGATACGCAGTATTTT.

There are many counts of this clonotype. The rearrangement uses TRBV5-1 and TRBJ2-1; 7 bases agree with TRBD2. This CDR3 contains 15 residues. With V trimmed by 2 bases and J by 5 bases, 7 bases remained unmatched. Germline V CDR1 and CDR2: SGHRS, YFSETQ. In DNA form, the CDR3 reads TGCGCCAGCAGCTTTGGGCTAGCGGAGAACAATGAGCAGTTCTTC. Translation: CASSFGLAENNEQFF. Full variable domain (outside the CDR3, taken from reference TRBV5-1 and TRBJ2-1): KAGVTQTPRYLIKTRGQQVTLSCSPISGHRSVSWYQQTPGQGLQFLFEYFSETQRNKGNFPGRFSGRQFSNSRSEMNVSTLELGDSALYLCASSFGLAENNEQFFGPGTRLTVL.

In this sample, this clonotype turned up a few times. The chain has TRBV5-1 and TRBJ2-5; TRBD2 aligns across 7 bases. The CDR3 contains 16 residues. V shed 4 bases, J shed 4 bases, and the junction held 13 bases outside the gene matches. CDR1 is SGHRS and CDR2 is YFSETQ in the germline V gene. CDR3 region: CASSALSPGLRETQYF. The CDR3 coding sequence is TGCGCCAGCAGCGCATTATCTCCGGGACTAAGAGAGACCCAGTACTTC.

There are many counts of this clonotype. V and J are TRBV27 and TRBJ1-1, with D maybe TRBD1 (5 bases). V was trimmed by 6 bases and J by 7 bases, leaving 9 bases between them. CDR1 MNHEY and CDR2 SMNVEV come from the germline V gene (reference sequence). The CDR3 consists of 11 residues. CDR3 DNA: TGTGCCAGCAGGGGGGTCAGTGAAGCTTTCTTT. Translating gives CASRGVSEAFF.

This sequence joins TRBV5-8 and TRBJ2-3, with 9 bases identical to TRBD2. Unmatched junction bases numbered 7, after V lost 4 bases and J lost 1 base. Looked up from germline, CDR1 is SGHTS and CDR2 is YDEGEE. The CDR3 is made up of 16 amino acids. Here the CDR3 reads CASSRHSGSRTDTQYF. The CDR3 bases are TGTGCCAGCAGCCGTCATAGCGGGAGTCGCACAGATACGCAGTATTTT.

A few counts support this clonotype. This chain joins TRBV12-3 or TRBV12-4 and TRBJ2-5; 8 nucleotides agree with TRBD2. Trimming cost V 8 bases and J 5 bases; bases outside gene matches: 7. This CDR3 is built from 13 residues. The DNA of the CDR3 is TGTGCCAGCGCCCTAAGCGGGAGTGAGACCCAGTACTTC. Translated: CASALSGSETQYF.

A few counts support this clonotype. The chain carries TRBV4-1 and TRBJ1-2; 7 positions agree with TRBD1. V lost 0 bases and J lost 4; bases outside the gene matches: 11. This CDR3 spans 17 amino acids. The germline gives CDR1 MGHRA, CDR2 YSYEKL. CDR3 loop: CASSQEPAGTASYGYTF. CDR3 nucleotide sequence: TGCGCCAGCAGCCAAGAACCCGCTGGGACAGCCAGCTATGGCTACACCTTC.

This clonotype was observed a few times. The genes are TRBV7-9 and TRBJ1-2; no firm D call. The germline CDR1 and CDR2 sequences are SEHNR and FQNEAQ (reference sequence). The length of the CDR3 is 12 residues. The ends were cut back, 1 base at V and 7 bases at J, with 7 bases in the middle. The CDR3, as DNA: TGTGCCAGCAGCTTAGTGGATCGTGGCTACACCTTC. Translation gives CASSLVDRGYTF.

In DNA, the CDR3 is TGCGCCAGCAGCTTGACAGGAGTTACAGATACGCAGTATTTT. Amino acid sequence: CASSLTGVTDTQYF. The rearrangement uses TRBV5-1 and TRBJ2-3, with D perhaps matching TRBD1 (5 bases). The CDR3 runs 14 residues. The germline gives CDR1 SGHRS, CDR2 YFSETQ. The V gene lost 1 base and the J gene lost 3 bases, with 9 bases spanning the gap.

This clonotype was found a few times. V gene TRBV4-1 combines with J gene TRBJ2-5, with TRBD1 matching over 10 bases. Germline V lookup: CDR1 MGHRA, CDR2 YSYEKL. Germline trimming cut 0 bases from V and 2 bases from J; bases unmatched to any gene: 6. This CDR3 has 17 amino acids. The CDR3 DNA sequence: TGCGCCAGCAGCCAAGAAGGGACAGGGGACGTTCAAGAGACCCAGTACTTC. It specifies CASSQEGTGDVQETQYF.

This clonotype was counted a few times. V gene TRBV5-1 combines with J gene TRBJ1-1; 7 bases are a match to TRBD1. With 4 bases clipped from V and 0 bases from J, the junction kept 9 bases outside the gene matches. The CDR3 totals 16 residues. The germline V gene has CDR1 SGHRS and CDR2 YFSETQ. The CDR3 sequence is CASSRIARGLNTEAFF. The CDR3 coding sequence is TGCGCCAGCAGCCGAATCGCGAGGGGGCTGAACACTGAAGCTTTCTTT.

This clonotype came up many times. The gene calls are TRBV20-1 and TRBJ2-3, with D possibly being TRBD1 or TRBD2 (5 bases each). In germline, CDR1 is DFQATT, CDR2 SNEGSKA (reference sequence). The CDR3 sequence is 16 residues long. Trimming removed 0 bases from V and 6 bases from J, with 19 bases in between. Here the CDR3 reads CSARDLAGRTGDTQYF. CDR3 sequence (DNA): TGCAGTGCTAGAGATCTCGCAGGGAGAACGGGGGATACGCAGTATTTT.

The V and J genes are TRBV6-5 and TRBJ2-5; 10 bases agree with TRBD2. The CDR3 runs 14 residues. V lost 6 bases, J lost 5 bases, and 6 bases stayed unmatched. Per the germline V gene, CDR1 is MNHEY and CDR2 is SVGAGI. The CDR3 DNA sequence: TGTGCCAGCAGGGCTAGCGGGAGAATGGAGACCCAGTACTTC. This sequence encodes CASRASGRMETQYF.